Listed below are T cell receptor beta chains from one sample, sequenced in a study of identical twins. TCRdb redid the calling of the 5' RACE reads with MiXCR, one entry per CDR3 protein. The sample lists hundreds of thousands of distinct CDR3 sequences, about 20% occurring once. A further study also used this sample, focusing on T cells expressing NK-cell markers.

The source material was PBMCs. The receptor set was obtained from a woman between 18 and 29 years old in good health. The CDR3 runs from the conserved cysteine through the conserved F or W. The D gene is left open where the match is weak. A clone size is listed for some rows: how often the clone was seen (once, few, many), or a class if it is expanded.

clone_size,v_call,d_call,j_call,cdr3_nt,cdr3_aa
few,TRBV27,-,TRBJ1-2,TGTGCCAGCAGTTTTGGGCAGCACTATGGCTACACCTTC,CASSFGQHYGYTF
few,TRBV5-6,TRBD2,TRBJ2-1,TGTGCCAGCAGCCGAGGGACTAGCGGGGGGCATAATGAGCAGTTCTTC,CASSRGTSGGHNEQFF
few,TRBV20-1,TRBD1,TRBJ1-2,TGCAGTGCTAGGATTGGGACAGTCTATGGCTACACCTTC,CSARIGTVYGYTF
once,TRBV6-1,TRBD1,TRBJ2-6,TGTGCCAGCAACCCCACCGGACAGGCCACGGCCAACGTCCTGACTTTC,CASNPTGQATANVLTF
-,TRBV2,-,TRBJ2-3,TGTGCCAGCATCCGAAGCTGGGGAGATACGCAGTATTTT,CASIRSWGDTQYF
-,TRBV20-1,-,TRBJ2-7,TGCAGTGCTAGAGAAGCAGGGGCACTATACGAGCAGTACTTC,CSAREAGALYEQYF
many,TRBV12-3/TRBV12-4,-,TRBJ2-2,TGTGCCAGCAGCCCGGGACGCATCGAACACCGGGAGCTGTTTTTT,CASSPGRIEHRELFF
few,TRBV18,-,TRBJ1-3,TGTGCCAGCTCGCTCCGAGACCCCCCTGGAAACACCATATATTTT,CASSLRDPPGNTIYF
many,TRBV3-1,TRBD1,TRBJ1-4,TGTGCCAGCAGCCCAACAGGGGGTGAAAAACTGTTTTTT,CASSPTGGEKLFF
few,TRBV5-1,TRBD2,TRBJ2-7,TGCGCCAGCACCCTTCTCGGGGCGGGAGGGCCCTACGAGCAGTACTTC,CASTLLGAGGPYEQYF
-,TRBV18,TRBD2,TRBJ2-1,TGTGCCAGCTCTCCAACTCAGCGGGGGGCCTACAATGAGCAGTTCTTC,CASSPTQRGAYNEQFF
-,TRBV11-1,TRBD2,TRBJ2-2,TGTGCCAGCAGCCCCATATGGACTAGCGGGGGACGGAACACCGGGGAGCTGTTTTTT,CASSPIWTSGGRNTGELFF
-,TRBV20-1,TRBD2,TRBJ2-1,TGCAGTGGGGGGGGTTTAGATGAGCAGTTCTTC,CSGGGLDEQFF
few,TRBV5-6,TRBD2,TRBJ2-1,TGTGCCAGCAGCTTGGTCGGGAGGGCGAACAATGAGCAGTTCTTC,CASSLVGRANNEQFF